Listed below are T cell receptor beta chains from one sample, sequenced in a study of control samples from healthy donors and cancer patients. Profiled with immunoSEQ multiplex PCR; TCRdb holds only in-frame clones, not every one. This table has approximately 58,000 clones, about 87% appearing once. The sequencing sample was made of PBMCs. These receptor sequences come from a woman aged 55-75 years with lung cancer. The CDR3 runs from the conserved cysteine through the conserved F or W. D genes are given only for firm matches. Clone size is stated in some rows and not others, as once, few, many or a class when expanded.

size: .; V: TRBV3-1/TRBV3-2; D: TRBD1; J: TRBJ2-1; CDR3: CASSTRGRGFDNEQFF
size: .; V: TRBV5-1; D: TRBD1; J: TRBJ2-7; CDR3: CASSGQGVAEQYF
size: .; V: TRBV5-6; D: TRBD2; J: TRBJ2-7; CDR3: CASSSRLAGSYEQYF
size: once; V: TRBV5-1; D: TRBD2; J: TRBJ2-3; CDR3: CASSLTRSRTSGTDTQYF
size: once; V: TRBV19; D: .; J: TRBJ1-1; CDR3: CASHGASGGTEAFF
size: .; V: TRBV2; D: TRBD2; J: TRBJ2-3; CDR3: CASSVGGGAGDTQYF
size: .; V: TRBV18; D: TRBD2; J: TRBJ2-7; CDR3: CASSLGLAGQSYEQYF
size: .; V: TRBV2; D: .; J: TRBJ1-5; CDR3: CASSEASSVGFQPQHF
size: .; V: TRBV4-2; D: .; J: TRBJ1-2; CDR3: CASSQAQGYGYTF
size: .; V: TRBV11-2; D: .; J: TRBJ1-2; CDR3: CASSQAGAPGYTF
size: .; V: TRBV5-6; D: .; J: TRBJ1-1; CDR3: CASTTHGMNTEAFF
size: few; V: TRBV25-1; D: TRBD2; J: TRBJ2-1; CDR3: CASSSPRLAGVKQFF
size: .; V: TRBV15; D: TRBD1; J: TRBJ1-2; CDR3: CATSRTGDYGYTF
size: .; V: TRBV12-3/TRBV12-4; D: .; J: TRBJ1-1; CDR3: CASSFRRNTEAFF
size: .; V: TRBV27; D: .; J: TRBJ2-1; CDR3: CASSLGLRANEQFF
size: .; V: TRBV5-6; D: .; J: TRBJ2-5; CDR3: CASGVRGQETQYF
size: .; V: TRBV3-1/TRBV3-2; D: TRBD1; J: TRBJ1-2; CDR3: CASSQRDREHGYTF
size: .; V: TRBV11-3; D: TRBD2; J: TRBJ2-7; CDR3: CASSSGDEQYF
size: .; V: TRBV10-3; D: .; J: TRBJ2-7; CDR3: CAISDYTGRSEQYF
size: .; V: TRBV27; D: TRBD2; J: TRBJ2-7; CDR3: CASSNIAGDSYEQYF
size: .; V: TRBV18; D: TRBD1; J: TRBJ2-2; CDR3: CASSPGTGNTGELFF
size: .; V: TRBV11-1; D: .; J: TRBJ2-5; CDR3: CASSLAGGETQYF
size: .; V: TRBV15; D: .; J: TRBJ1-1; CDR3: CATSREVQNTEAFF
size: .; V: TRBV4-1; D: .; J: TRBJ1-1; CDR3: CASSQDPVPGAGTEAFF
size: .; V: TRBV3-1/TRBV3-2; D: .; J: TRBJ1-5; CDR3: CASSQDSRGGNQPQHF
size: .; V: TRBV19; D: .; J: TRBJ1-1; CDR3: CASSTSDSGNTEAFF
size: .; V: TRBV2; D: TRBD2; J: TRBJ2-7; CDR3: CASSAEGSGSSFEQYF
size: .; V: TRBV9; D: .; J: TRBJ1-1; CDR3: CASSPVERVITEAFF
size: .; V: TRBV13; D: .; J: TRBJ2-3; CDR3: CASSHSATDTQYF
size: .; V: TRBV2; D: .; J: TRBJ2-7; CDR3: CASSELGPGYEQYF
size: once; V: TRBV5-1; D: .; J: TRBJ1-1; CDR3: CASSSRMTTTEAFF
size: .; V: TRBV5-1; D: TRBD1; J: TRBJ1-2; CDR3: CASSLDGTGPYGYTF
size: few; V: TRBV2; D: .; J: TRBJ1-4; CDR3: CASSERPGSREKLFF
size: .; V: TRBV27; D: .; J: TRBJ2-1; CDR3: CASSFYNEQFF
size: .; V: TRBV27; D: .; J: TRBJ2-7; CDR3: CASGHITAGYEQYF
size: .; V: TRBV2; D: TRBD2; J: TRBJ2-3; CDR3: CASTLAGGPRTDTQYF
size: .; V: TRBV7-2; D: .; J: TRBJ2-7; CDR3: CASSRSTGSSYEQYF
size: .; V: TRBV12-3/TRBV12-4; D: .; J: TRBJ1-4; CDR3: CASSLGRTEKLFF
size: .; V: TRBV28; D: .; J: TRBJ2-3; CDR3: CAFSGKSTDTQYF
size: .; V: TRBV18; D: TRBD2; J: TRBJ2-1; CDR3: CASSLRTSGSRNEQFF
size: .; V: TRBV27; D: TRBD1; J: TRBJ1-1; CDR3: CASRTGWTEAFF
size: .; V: TRBV9; D: .; J: TRBJ2-1; CDR3: CASSARLDYNEQFF
size: .; V: TRBV28; D: TRBD2; J: TRBJ2-7; CDR3: CASSWRGAYEQYF
size: .; V: TRBV2; D: TRBD1; J: TRBJ2-1; CDR3: CASSSSRGLGEQFF
size: once; V: TRBV19; D: .; J: TRBJ1-2; CDR3: CASSIGGVYGYTF
size: .; V: TRBV28; D: TRBD2; J: TRBJ2-7; CDR3: CASTGTSSYEQYF
size: .; V: TRBV5-4; D: .; J: TRBJ1-6; CDR3: CASSLAQSNSPLHF
size: .; V: TRBV7-9; D: .; J: TRBJ2-3; CDR3: CASSLALGSLSDTQYF